Presented here are 14 T cell receptor beta chains from one specimen sequenced in a study of OX40 agonist ivuxolimab in advanced cancers. TCRdb keeps only in-frame clones here, not all; method: immunoSEQ multiplex PCR. The sample lists fewer than 100,000 clones, over 90% occurring once. The sequenced sample was CD4+ or CD8+ T cells sorted from blood, obtained in a trial of the OX40 agonist ivuxolimab. Receptor source: an adult with an advanced solid tumor such as melanoma, head and neck, liver or kidney cancer.

On this clone: Within the sample, other DNA sequences also encode this same CDR3. V and J are TRBV19 and TRBJ2-2, with D unclear. Germline V CDR1 and CDR2: LNHDA, SQIVND (reference sequence). Trimming stripped 1 base from V and 4 bases from J, with 4 bases between. This CDR3 region has 13 residues. CDR3 amino acids: CASSIGGTGELFF. As DNA, the CDR3 is TGTGCCAGTAGTATAGGGGGCACCGGGGAGCTGTTTTTT.

The CDR3 sequence is CASSDSGYYEQYF. CDR3 in DNA: TGTGCCAGTAGTGATAGCGGTTACTACGAGCAGTACTTC. The chain recombines TRBV19 with TRBJ2-7; TRBD2 is a possible D gene (6 bases). The germline CDR1 and CDR2 sequences are LNHDA and SQIVND (reference sequence). There are 13 residues in the CDR3. V lost 5 bases and J 3 bases, leaving 11 bases between the germline ends.

The rearrangement links TRBV12-5 to TRBJ1-4; D is perhaps TRBD1 (5 bases). CDR1 and CDR2 (germline): LGHNT, FRNRAP. V gave up 2 bases and J gave up 0 bases, with 7 bases separating them. The CDR3 is made up of 15 amino acids. The chain's CDR3 is CASGLTRATNEKLFF. Here the CDR3 DNA reads TGTGCTAGTGGTTTGACCAGGGCAACTAATGAAAAACTGTTTTTT. The variable domain in full, with the rest retrieved from reference TRBV12-5 and TRBJ1-4, is DARVTQTPRHKVTEMGQEVTMRCQPILGHNTVFWYRQTMMQGLELLAYFRNRAPLDDSGMPKDRFSAEMPDATLATLKIQPSEPRDSAVYFCASGLTRATNEKLFFGSGTQLSVL.

The J gene is TRBJ1-3, the V gene TRBV19, with D unclear. Per germline, CDR1 LNHDA and CDR2 SQIVND (reference sequence). The length of the CDR3 is 11 residues. V lost 11 bases, J lost 3 bases, and 8 bases lay in between. The CDR3, as DNA: TGTGCCGGCGAGGATGGAAACACCATATATTTT. It specifies CAGEDGNTIYF.

The chain recombines TRBV21-1 with TRBJ2-7; the D call in the table, TRBD2, was not verified against the DNA. TRBV21-1 is an annotated pseudogene. This CDR3 spans 17 amino acids. The CDR3 sequence is CASSKAGTSGSGDEQYF. CDR3 DNA sequence: TGTGCCAGCAGCAAGGCTGGGACTAGCGGGAGTGGCGACGAGCAGTACTTC.

This chain connects TRBV15 to TRBJ1-1, with a tentative D call TRBD1 (5 bases). Germline lookup yields CDR1 LNHNV and CDR2 YYDKDF (reference sequence). Trimming shortened V by 4 bases and J by 2 bases, and 14 bases separated the two germline ends. This CDR3 comprises 15 residues. The chain's CDR3 is CATSTQSRDNTEAFF. CDR3 coding DNA: TGTGCCACCAGCACTCAGAGTAGGGACAACACTGAAGCTTTCTTT. Variable domain in full (rest from reference TRBV15 and TRBJ1-1): DAMVIQNPRYQVTQFGKPVTLSCSQTLNHNVMYWYQQKSSQAPKLLFHYYDKDFNNEADTPDNFQSRRPNTSFCFLDIRSPGLGDTAMYLCATSTQSRDNTEAFFGQGTRLTVV.

J is TRBJ2-3 and V is TRBV4-1; D not certain. CDR3 size: 13 residues. V dropped 3 bases and J dropped 0 bases, with 4 bases sitting between them. Per the germline V gene, CDR1 is MGHRA and CDR2 is YSYEKL. The CDR3 sequence is CASSHDSTDTQYF. The CDR3 DNA follows: TGCGCCAGCAGCCACGATAGCACAGATACGCAGTATTTT.

The chain uses TRBV5-6 and TRBJ2-7; D is unclear. Germline V gene data show CDR1 as SGHDT and CDR2 as YYEEEE. V lost 2 bases and J 5 bases, leaving 8 bases between the germline ends. This CDR3 is 12 amino acids long. CDR3 sequence: CASSFGVDEQYF. CDR3 DNA sequence: TGTGCCAGCAGCTTTGGCGTGGACGAGCAGTACTTC.

The V gene is TRBV5-4, the J gene TRBJ2-3, with a tentative D call TRBD2 (5 bases). This CDR3 contains 13 residues. Germline CDR1 SGHNT, CDR2 YYREEE (reference sequence). The V gene lost 3 bases and the J gene lost 5 bases, with 10 bases spanning the gap. The CDR3 bases are TGTGCCAGCAGCTCGACCGAGGGAGATACGCAGTATTTT. Residues: CASSSTEGDTQYF.

This rearrangement joins TRBV12-5 to TRBJ2-3, with TRBD1 matching 8 bases. With 1 base clipped from V and 3 bases from J, the junction kept 6 bases outside the gene matches. Germline V lookup: CDR1 LGHNT, CDR2 FRNRAP. This CDR3 is built from 16 residues. The CDR3 nucleotides are TGTGCTAGTGGTTTGGGAACGGACAGGGCAACAGATACGCAGTATTTT. Translated, it gives CASGLGTDRATDTQYF. Full variable domain (remainder filled in from reference TRBV12-5 and TRBJ2-3): DARVTQTPRHKVTEMGQEVTMRCQPILGHNTVFWYRQTMMQGLELLAYFRNRAPLDDSGMPKDRFSAEMPDATLATLKIQPSEPRDSAVYFCASGLGTDRATDTQYFGPGTRLTVL.

The chain employs TRBV5-1 and TRBJ2-7, with D tentatively TRBD1 or TRBD2 (5 bases each). Trimming pared 2 bases from V and 5 bases from J, leaving 20 bases between. Germline CDR1 reads SGHRS; CDR2 reads YFSETQ. This CDR3 is built from 16 residues. CDR3 in DNA: TGCGCCAGCAGCTTTTACCGGGACCCGACTGTCCACGAGCAGTACTTC. It translates to CASSFYRDPTVHEQYF. Supplemented by reference TRBV5-1 and TRBJ2-7, the full variable domain reads KAGVTQTPRYLIKTRGQQVTLSCSPISGHRSVSWYQQTPGQGLQFLFEYFSETQRNKGNFPGRFSGRQFSNSRSEMNVSTLELGDSALYLCASSFYRDPTVHEQYFGPGTRLTVT.

The J gene is TRBJ2-7, the V gene TRBV27; possibly TRBD2 for D (6 bases). There are 14 residues in the CDR3. The germline V gene encodes CDR1 MNHEY and CDR2 SMNVEV (reference sequence). With 8 bases removed from V and 3 bases from J, the gap between germline ends came to 17 bases. CDR3 residues: CASSGRLGGYEQYF. The DNA for the CDR3 is TGTGCCAGCTCCGGCCGGCTGGGGGGCTACGAGCAGTACTTC.

The chain is built from TRBV7-8 and TRBJ2-1, with 12 bases aligning to TRBD2. V shed 1 base and J 7 bases; nucleotides not matched to a gene: 5. The germline CDR1 and CDR2 sequences are SGHVS and FQNEAQ. The CDR3 runs to 16 residues. The CDR3 sequence is CASSLVLAGGWNEQFF. CDR3 sequence (DNA): TGTGCCAGCAGCTTAGTCCTAGCGGGAGGGTGGAATGAGCAGTTCTTC.

The chain recombines TRBV30 with TRBJ1-1; D gene unclear. Trimming shortened V by 2 bases and J by 1 base, and 11 bases separated the two germline ends. Per germline, CDR1 GTSNPN and CDR2 SVGIG (reference sequence). The CDR3 covers 14 residues. CDR3 DNA sequence: TGTGCCTGGAGTCTTTGGATTGCGAACACTGAAGCTTTCTTT. Translated: CAWSLWIANTEAFF.